These 20 T cell receptor beta chains share one sample of origin, sequenced in a study of tumor-infiltrating lymphocytes in glioblastoma multiforme. TCR beta libraries were built from RNA through three nested multiplex PCR rounds using modified ARM-PCR. TCRdb called the multiplex PCR reads again in MiXCR, with one record for every CDR3 protein. The repertoire holds approximately 10,000 distinct CDR3 sequences, with 55% to 80% as singletons. Sequenced sample: brain tumor tissue. The receptors here all came from a male donor with glioblastoma.

This clonotype came up many times. This may come from a read error, since a much larger clone is one base off. Without the conserved terminal phenylalanine or tryptophan, this CDR3 likely stems from a read error. The chain recombines TRBV6-5 with TRBJ1-1; D might be TRBD1 (6 bases). The germline V gene encodes CDR1 MNHEY and CDR2 SVGAGI. Trimming left V 4 bases short and J 11 bases short, with 17 bases between. CDR3 length: 13 residues. CDR3 sequence reads: CASSLPEGGGAFS. The CDR3 nucleotides read TGTGCCAGCAGTTTACCCGAGGGGGGAGGTGCTTTCTCT.

This chain connects TRBV11-2 to TRBJ1-4; no clear D. CDR1 SGHAT and CDR2 FQNNGV come from the germline V gene. V lost 0 bases, J lost 0 bases, and 11 bases lay in between. The length of the CDR3 is 17 residues. CDR3 residues: CASSLEPSFATNEKLFF. The CDR3 DNA reads TGTGCCAGCAGCTTAGAGCCCAGTTTTGCAACTAATGAAAAACTGTTTTTT.

In this sample, this clonotype turned up many times. The chain has TRBV11-1 and TRBJ2-1, with TRBD1 as a possible D gene (5 bases). The V and J ends lost 2 bases and 6 bases respectively, with 11 bases between them. Germline V gene data show CDR1 as SGHAT and CDR2 as FQDESV (reference sequence). This CDR3 region has 14 residues. CDR3 nucleotide sequence: TGTGCCAGCAGCTTATTAATGGGGCTCAATGAGCAGTTCTTC. Its translation: CASSLLMGLNEQFF.

This clonotype was observed a handful of times. A read error is possible here, since a much larger clone lies one base away. V and J are TRBV25-1 and TRBJ1-2; 8 bases line up with TRBD1. Germline trimming cut 4 bases from V and 2 bases from J; bases unmatched to any gene: 3. Germline-derived CDR1 and CDR2 are MGHDK and SYGVNS. CDR3 length: 14 residues. CDR3 sequence reads: CASSGRQGNYGYTF. The CDR3 nucleotides read TGTGCCAGCAGTGGCCGACAGGGGAACTATGGCTACACCTTC.

In regard to this clonotype: Mismatch with germline at one junction end may stem from a read error. The chain is built from TRBV11-2 and TRBJ2-1; possibly TRBD1 for D (5 bases). CDR3 size: 13 residues. Germline CDR1 reads SGHAT; CDR2 reads FQNNGV. CDR3 residues: CVSSLGRGNEQFF. CDR3 in DNA: TGTGTCAGCAGCTTAGGTAGGGGAAATGAGCAGTTCTTC.

The V call is TRBV11-2, the J call TRBJ2-1, with D possibly TRBD2 on 6 matching bases. CDR3 size: 17 residues. Germline-derived CDR1 and CDR2 are SGHAT and FQNNGV. Written as DNA, the CDR3 is TGTACCGGCAGCTTCGTCCCCGTTAGCGGCATCTACAATGAGCAGTTCTTC. This gives the protein CTGSFVPVSGIYNEQFF.

This clonotype was observed once. This sequence joins TRBV5-1 and TRBJ2-7, with D tentatively TRBD1 or TRBD2 (5 bases each). Judging by the DNA end, TRBJ2-1 fits better; the J call may be wrong. Germline V gene sequence: CDR1 SGHRS, CDR2 YFSETQ. This CDR3 contains 16 residues. The CDR3 coding sequence is TGCGCCAGCAGCTTGGAAGGGACCCTAGGTTTGGTCGAGCAGTTCTTC. Protein sequence: CASSLEGTLGLVEQFF.

This clonotype is large. The genes are TRBV11-2 and TRBJ2-1; D is unclear. The CDR3 contains 15 residues. Germline lookup yields CDR1 SGHAT and CDR2 FQNNGV. Trimming removed 2 bases from V and 5 bases from J, with 13 bases in between. The chain's CDR3 is CASSLRQGQHNEQFF. Here the CDR3 DNA reads TGTGCCAGCAGCTTAAGACAAGGGCAACACAATGAGCAGTTCTTC.

As regards this clonotype: A read error is likely, as this CDR3 ends without the conserved phenylalanine or tryptophan. The gene calls are TRBV6-1 and TRBJ2-7, with D possibly matching TRBD2 (6 bases). The CDR3 is 14 residues long. Trimming shortened V by 4 bases and J by 7 bases, and 17 bases separated the two germline ends. The V gene's germline CDR1 is MNHNS and CDR2 SASEGT. The CDR3 bases are TGTGCCAGCAGTGGCAGGGACTCCCCATGGGAGCAGTACATC. Translated, it gives CASSGRDSPWEQYI.

This clonotype was picked up many times. V is TRBV7-9 and J is TRBJ1-5, with D possibly matching TRBD1 (5 bases). Germline CDR1 and CDR2: SEHNR and FQNEAQ (reference sequence). The CDR3 covers 13 residues. V was trimmed by 6 bases and J by 4 bases, leaving 10 bases between them. The CDR3 loop is CASSGGENQPQHF. The CDR3 DNA sequence: TGTGCCAGCAGTGGGGGGGAAAATCAGCCCCAGCATTTT.

Details on this clonotype: The junction does not match germline at one end; this may be a read error. This sequence joins TRBV28 and TRBJ2-7; D might be TRBD2 (6 bases). The V gene's germline CDR1 is MDHEN and CDR2 SYDVKM. The CDR3 loop spans 19 amino acids. The CDR3, as DNA: TGTGGCAGCACACACTCGTTGGCAGCGGGCCGCCTTCGTACCTACGAGCAGTACTTC. It encodes CGSTHSLAAGRLRTYEQYF.

The sample holds one count of this clonotype. Mismatch with germline at one junction end may stem from a read error. The genes are TRBV6-5 and TRBJ2-5, with D perhaps TRBD1 or TRBD2 (5 bases each). This CDR3 is built from 12 residues. The germline V gene has CDR1 MNHEY and CDR2 SVGAGI. The CDR3 loop reads CASIGDREAQYF. The DNA of the CDR3 is TGTGCCAGCATCGGGGACCGAGAGGCCCAGTACTTC.

The chain links TRBV12-3 or TRBV12-4 to TRBJ1-4, with no clear D. V was trimmed by 1 base and J by 8 bases, leaving 14 bases between them. The CDR3 spans 15 residues. The CDR3 region is CASSLGYPAYEKLFF. The CDR3 region has the DNA TGTGCCAGCAGTTTAGGTTACCCTGCGTACGAAAAACTGTTTTTT.

Points on this clonotype: One end of the junction fails to match germline, which may point to a read error. The chain links TRBV11-2 to TRBJ2-1, with D perhaps TRBD2 (5 bases). Germline CDR1 SGHAT, CDR2 FQNNGV. The CDR3 is 14 residues long. The CDR3 DNA is TGTGTCAGCAGCTTGAGCGGAGTTTACAATGAGCAGTTCTTC. It encodes CVSSLSGVYNEQFF.

This clonotype was counted ten times or more. V and J are TRBV28 and TRBJ2-7, with TRBD1 matching over 7 bases. Germline V gene lookup returns CDR1 MDHEN and CDR2 SYDVKM. J lost 3 bases, V lost 5 bases, and 4 bases had no gene match. The CDR3 spans 13 residues. CDR3 region: CASSQTGVYEQYF. CDR3 DNA: TGTGCCAGCAGTCAAACAGGGGTCTACGAGCAGTACTTC.

In its sample, this clonotype was seen many times. The V call is TRBV7-9, the J call TRBJ2-7, with D perhaps assigned TRBD1 or TRBD2 (5 bases each). The CDR3 totals 14 residues. Trimming shortened V by 4 bases and J by 4 bases, and 14 bases separated the two germline ends. Germline V lookup: CDR1 SEHNR, CDR2 FQNEAQ (reference sequence). CDR3 bases: TGTGCCAGCAGCTCAAGGGACCCGTCATACGAGCAGTACTTC. Its translation is CASSSRDPSYEQYF.

A few counts support this clonotype. A read error may account for a junction end that differs from germline. CDR3 sequence (DNA): TGCAATGCTGGAGGTGCTAGCATAGATACGCAGTATTTT. Protein: CNAGGASIDTQYF. This chain connects TRBV20-1 to TRBJ2-3, with a tentative D call TRBD2 (5 bases). The CDR3 sequence is 13 residues long. Germline V gene lookup returns CDR1 DFQATT and CDR2 SNEGSKA (reference sequence).

This clonotype has a single count. The conserved phenylalanine or tryptophan is not found at the CDR3 terminus, so this likely reflects a read error. J is TRBJ1-5 and V is TRBV4-1; 11 bases align to TRBD1. CDR1 is MGHRA, CDR2 YSYEKL, per germline. The CDR3 has 16 residues. The CDR3 is CATSQDPGQGGQPQHL. Here the CDR3 DNA reads TGCGCCACCAGCCAAGACCCGGGACAGGGGGGTCAGCCCCAGCATTTG.

As to this clonotype: The junction shows a germline mismatch at one end, possibly a read error. The chain is built from TRBV10-1 and TRBJ2-1, with D possibly TRBD1 on 6 matching bases. The CDR3 covers 13 residues. Germline V gene sequence: CDR1 WNHNN, CDR2 SYGVQD (reference sequence). The CDR3 region is CTSSEDSYNEQFF. The CDR3 DNA reads as TGCACCAGCAGTGAGGACAGTTACAATGAGCAGTTCTTC.

Concerning this clonotype itself: The conserved phenylalanine or tryptophan is not found at the CDR3 terminus, so this likely reflects a read error. V usage is TRBV29-1 and J usage is TRBJ2-7, with 7 positions matching TRBD1. V shed 5 bases, J shed 1 base, and the junction held 8 bases outside the gene matches. There are 14 residues in the CDR3. Per the germline V gene, CDR1 is SQVTM and CDR2 is ANQGSEA. The DNA of the CDR3 is TGCAGCGTTCAAGGGACAGAGGGATCCTACGAGCAGTACTTA. This gives the protein CSVQGTEGSYEQYL.